This T cell receptor (beta chain) is from a study of T cell responses to AZD1222 COVID-19 vaccine. The CDR3 sequence is 14 residues long. Trimming cost V 8 bases and J 4 bases; bases outside gene matches: 6. CDR1 LNHDA and CDR2 SQIVND come from the germline V gene (reference sequence). Repertoires were generated with immunoSEQ multiplex PCR, while TCRdb's copy carries only in-frame clones and drops some. The sample lists 140,000 to 150,000 clones; approximately 91% were seen once. Sequences were derived from peripheral blood, sampled 28 days after the second AZD1222 dose. The rearrangement links TRBV19 to TRBJ1-5; 9 nucleotides agree with TRBD1. This receptor was taken from an adult who received the AZD1222 COVID-19 vaccine. The CDR3 region is CASRDRERNQPQHF. CDR3 nucleotides: TGTGCCAGTCGGGACAGGGAGAGGAATCAGCCCCAGCATTTT.